The source of this TCR beta chain is a study of T cells after yellow fever vaccination. TCRdb itself ran the 5' RACE reads through MiXCR, one entry per CDR3 protein. The repertoire holds about 160,000 distinct CDR3 sequences, with about a tenth as singletons. The V gene's germline CDR1 is SEHNR and CDR2 FQNEAQ (reference sequence). Trimming left V 1 base short and J 1 base short, with 9 bases between. The CDR3 length is 15 residues. This clonotype was observed a few times. This chain uses TRBV7-9 with TRBJ2-3; no clear D gene. Here the sequenced sample was CD8+ T cells sorted from PBMCs, taken 45 days after the yellow fever booster vaccination. This TCR was sampled from a man between 18 and 35 years old who received the YFV17D yellow fever vaccine. CDR3: CASSLVLRGTDTQYF. In DNA form, the CDR3 reads TGTGCCAGCAGCTTAGTCCTACGCGGCACAGATACGCAGTATTTT.